This TCR beta chain was sequenced in a study of blood T cells in healthy people across ages. Combining a sample-barcoded 5' primer with a J-beta primer mix, a second PCR ran for roughly 7 to 12 cycles. TCRdb re-called the 5' RACE reads through MiXCR, storing one row per CDR3 protein. The sample shows 600,000 or so distinct CDR3 sequences, under 30% of them seen only once. This clonotype was seen just once. The TCR sequence derives from a woman older than 75 in good health. The sample consisted of blood.

CDR3 nucleotides: TGCGCCAGCAGCTTGGCCGAAGGGGCTGGCACAGATACGCAGTATTTT. Residues: CASSLAEGAGTDTQYF. The chain combines TRBV5-1 with TRBJ2-3, with a tentative D call TRBD1 (5 bases). Germline CDR1 is SGHRS and CDR2 is YFSETQ. This CDR3 is built from 16 residues. V was shortened by 0 bases and J by 1 base, with 12 bases between the two germline ends.